The clone carrying this T cell receptor beta chain was counted between two and nine times. Its antigen is still unknown. Averaging roughly 120 mL, one heparinised blood draw was given by each donor. Post-sort purity exceeded 95% for all sorted populations. Investigators reverse transcribed all isolated RNA, so they sequenced expressed TCRB transcripts. This table comes from immunoSEQ multiplex PCR, and its TCRdb copy is limited to in-frame clones, with some not included. The profile covers around 350,000 clones, with roughly 12% appearing a single time and about 0.018% taken by the ten largest. The data derive from a study of beta chain features in type 1 diabetes. Study overall: Over all samples combined, about 99,000,000 sorted cells were examined. Findings and limits, study-wide: Patients showed naive, central memory and Treg TCRB repertoires that appeared more similar than those of healthy donors.

Germline V gene lookup returns CDR1 GTSNPN and CDR2 SVGIG (reference sequence). V lost 0 bases and J lost 5; bases outside the gene matches: 11. CDR3 length: 16 amino acids. The V gene is TRBV30, the J gene TRBJ2-7, with 9 bases fitting TRBD1. This TCR came from a man younger than 30 in good health. The sample comprised naive CD4+ T cells from blood. The CDR3 DNA reads TGTGCCTGGAGTGTACGTCTACAGGGGGCTGGGGACGAGCAGTACTTC. Its protein is CAWSVRLQGAGDEQYF.